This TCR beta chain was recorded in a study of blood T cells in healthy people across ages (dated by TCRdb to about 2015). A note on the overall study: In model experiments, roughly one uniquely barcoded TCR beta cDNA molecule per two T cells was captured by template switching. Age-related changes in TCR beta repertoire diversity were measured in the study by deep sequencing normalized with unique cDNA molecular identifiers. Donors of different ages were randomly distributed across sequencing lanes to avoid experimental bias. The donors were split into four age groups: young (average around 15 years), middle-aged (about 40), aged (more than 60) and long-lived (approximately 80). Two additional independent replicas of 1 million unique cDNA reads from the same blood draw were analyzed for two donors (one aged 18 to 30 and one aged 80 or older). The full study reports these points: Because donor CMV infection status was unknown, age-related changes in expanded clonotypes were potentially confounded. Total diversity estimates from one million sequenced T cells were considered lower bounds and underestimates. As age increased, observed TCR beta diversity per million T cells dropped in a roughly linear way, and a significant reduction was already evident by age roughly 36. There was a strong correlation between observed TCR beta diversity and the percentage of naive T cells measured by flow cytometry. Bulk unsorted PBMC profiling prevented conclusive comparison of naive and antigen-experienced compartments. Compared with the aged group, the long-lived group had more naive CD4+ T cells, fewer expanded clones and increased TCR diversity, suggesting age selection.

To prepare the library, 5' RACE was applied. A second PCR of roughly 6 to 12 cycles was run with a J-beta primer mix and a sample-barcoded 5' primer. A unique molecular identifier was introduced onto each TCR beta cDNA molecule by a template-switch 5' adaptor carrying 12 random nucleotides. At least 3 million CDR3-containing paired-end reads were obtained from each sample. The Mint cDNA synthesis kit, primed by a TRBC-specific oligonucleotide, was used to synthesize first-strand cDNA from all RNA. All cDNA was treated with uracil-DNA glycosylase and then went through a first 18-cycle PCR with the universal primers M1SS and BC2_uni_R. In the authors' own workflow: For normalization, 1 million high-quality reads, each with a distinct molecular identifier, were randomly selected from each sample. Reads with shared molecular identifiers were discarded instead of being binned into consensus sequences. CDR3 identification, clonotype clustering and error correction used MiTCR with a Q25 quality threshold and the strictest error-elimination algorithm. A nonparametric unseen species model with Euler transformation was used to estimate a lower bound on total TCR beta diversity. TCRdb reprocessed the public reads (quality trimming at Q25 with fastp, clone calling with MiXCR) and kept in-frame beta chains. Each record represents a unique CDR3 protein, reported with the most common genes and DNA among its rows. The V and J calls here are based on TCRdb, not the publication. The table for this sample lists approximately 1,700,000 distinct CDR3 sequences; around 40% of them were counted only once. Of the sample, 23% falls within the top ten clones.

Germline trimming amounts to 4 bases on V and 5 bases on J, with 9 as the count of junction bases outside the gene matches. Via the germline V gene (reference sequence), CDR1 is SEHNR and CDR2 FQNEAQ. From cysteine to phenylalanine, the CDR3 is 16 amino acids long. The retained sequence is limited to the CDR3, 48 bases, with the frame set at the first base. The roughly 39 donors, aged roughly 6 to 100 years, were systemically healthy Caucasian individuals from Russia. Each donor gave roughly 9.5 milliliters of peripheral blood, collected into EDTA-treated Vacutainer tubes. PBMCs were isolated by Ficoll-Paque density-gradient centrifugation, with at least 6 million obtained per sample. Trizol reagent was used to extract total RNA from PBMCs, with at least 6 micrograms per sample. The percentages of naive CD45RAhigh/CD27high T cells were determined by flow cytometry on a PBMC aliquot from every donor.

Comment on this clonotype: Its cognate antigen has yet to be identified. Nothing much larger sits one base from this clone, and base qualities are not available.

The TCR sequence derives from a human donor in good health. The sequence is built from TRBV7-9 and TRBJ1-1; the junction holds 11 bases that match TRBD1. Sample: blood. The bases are TGTGCCAGCAGCTACCGAGGACAGGGGGCCGGGACTGAAGCTTTCTTT. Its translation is CASSYRGQGAGTEAFF.